This TCR beta chain was captured in a study of T-cell memory formation after mild COVID-19 listed by TCRdb under 2021. As for the study more broadly: TCR sequence clusters from the two donors were largely donor specific. T-cell clones expanding and contracting after mild COVID-19 in a couple of donors were tracked by longitudinal TCRalpha and TCRbeta repertoire sequencing. Two young, previously healthy adult volunteers, one female and one male, were included in the cohort.

Points the paper makes about the study in general: Clones that contracted from day 15 to 85 showed balanced CD4/CD8 phenotypes, whereas a second wave of clones that expanded from day 15 to 37 leaned towards CD4+. Only a couple of mild cases were covered by the study, and larger cohorts that include severe cases with pre-infection samples were considered necessary. SARS-CoV-2 specificity was not confirmed for the second-wave clones peaking on day 37. Contracting CD4+ clones turned up mainly in the CM and EM memory subsets, whereas EMRA was where CD8+ clones were enriched. Some responding clones were found in pre-infection memory, which suggests that pre-existing cross-reactive memory T cells took part in the SARS-CoV-2 response.

Reads for this sample came from an Illumina NovaSeq 6000. TCRalpha and TCRbeta cDNA libraries were built by 5'RACE with constant-segment primers, adding sample barcodes and unique molecular identifiers. Trizol reagent was used to extract RNA from every sample. Libraries were amplified in two PCR steps, with a second sample barcode and Illumina TruSeq adapters added in the second step. Sequencing of the libraries was done on an Illumina NovaSeq, producing 2 x 150 bp paired-end reads. On the study's bioinformatics: With migec v1.2.7, reads were demultiplexed and then collapsed into UMI-guided consensus sequences. Using mixcr v2.1.11, UMI consensuses were aligned to TRA and TRB V and J templates and then assembled into clonotypes. A clonotype was counted as expanded or contracted only if both edgeR and NoisET called the change significant, with noise models trained on biological replicates. For edgeR calls, the thresholds were a false discovery rate-adjusted p below 0.01 and a log2 fold-change of 1. As an exploratory analysis of dynamics, PCA with hierarchical clustering was applied to max-normalized trajectories of the 1000 most abundant clonotypes. Separately sequenced CD4+ and CD8+ repertoires were used to assign the CD4 or CD8 phenotype of responding clones. TCRdb handled the public reads itself, with Q25 trimming in fastp and clone calling in MiXCR, and kept productive beta chains. Each entry is one CDR3 protein sequence, shown with its most common DNA and genes. It is TCRdb's table, rather than the study itself, that gives the V and J calls and clone size. Here the sample has roughly 14,000 distinct CDR3 sequences; around a fifth occur a single time. About 60% of the sample belongs to the ten largest clones.

The germline V gene encodes CDR1 SGHTA and CDR2 FQGNSA. Trimmed from V: 7 bases; trimmed from J: 4 bases; junction bases lacking a gene match: 9. The CDR3 has 15 amino acids, counting the end cysteine and phenylalanine. Only the CDR3 DNA stays, 45 bases, in frame from base 1. Ficoll-Paque density gradient centrifugation was used to isolate PBMCs. The sample holds one count of this clonotype. Its antigen specificity is not known. No per-base quality is available; no much larger clone lies one base away. One read yields weak evidence. This chain is built from TRBV7-2 and TRBJ2-2, and TRBD1 matches 7 of the central bases. The sequence derives from a young man who had mild COVID-19 (a few samples of this study predate the infection). The sample titles of this study are shuffled in the database, so cell type and time point are left out; the donor was told from shared clones. Sequenced input: PBMCs or a T cell subset sorted from them (not recorded which). CDR3 reads: CASTIEGALTGELFF. The DNA is TGTGCCAGCACCATCGAGGGGGCGCTCACCGGGGAGCTGTTTTTT.